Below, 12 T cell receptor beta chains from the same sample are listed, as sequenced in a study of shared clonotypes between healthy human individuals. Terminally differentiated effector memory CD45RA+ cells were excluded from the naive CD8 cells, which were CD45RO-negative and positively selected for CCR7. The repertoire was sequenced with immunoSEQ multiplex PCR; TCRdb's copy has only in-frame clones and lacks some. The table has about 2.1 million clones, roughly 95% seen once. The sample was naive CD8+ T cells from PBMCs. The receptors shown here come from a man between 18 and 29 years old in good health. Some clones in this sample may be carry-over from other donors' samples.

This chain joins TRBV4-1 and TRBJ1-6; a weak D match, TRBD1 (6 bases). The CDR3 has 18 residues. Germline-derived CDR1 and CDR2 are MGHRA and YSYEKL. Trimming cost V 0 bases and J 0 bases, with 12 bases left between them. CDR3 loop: CASSQDGQGSSYNSPLHF. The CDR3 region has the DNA TGCGCCAGCAGCCAAGATGGCCAGGGGAGCTCCTATAATTCACCCCTCCACTTT.

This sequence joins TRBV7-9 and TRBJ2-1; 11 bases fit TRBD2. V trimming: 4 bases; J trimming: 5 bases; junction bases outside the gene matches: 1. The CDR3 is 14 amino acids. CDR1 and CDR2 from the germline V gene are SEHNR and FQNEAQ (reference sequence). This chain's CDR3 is CASSWTSGHNEQFF. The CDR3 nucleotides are TGTGCCAGCAGCTGGACTAGCGGGCACAATGAGCAGTTCTTC.

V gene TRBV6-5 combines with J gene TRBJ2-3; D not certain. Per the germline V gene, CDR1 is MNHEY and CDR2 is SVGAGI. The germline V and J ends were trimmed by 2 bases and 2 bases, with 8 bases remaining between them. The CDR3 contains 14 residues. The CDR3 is CASSYRSSTDTQYF. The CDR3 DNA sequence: TGTGCCAGCAGTTACAGAAGTTCCACAGATACGCAGTATTTT.

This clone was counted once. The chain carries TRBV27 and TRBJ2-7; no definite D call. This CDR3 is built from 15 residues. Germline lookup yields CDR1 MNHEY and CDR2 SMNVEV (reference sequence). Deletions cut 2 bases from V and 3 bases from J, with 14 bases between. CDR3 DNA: TGTGCCAGCAGTTTAAACGGGCGGTACTTCTACGAGCAGTACTTC. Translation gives CASSLNGRYFYEQYF.

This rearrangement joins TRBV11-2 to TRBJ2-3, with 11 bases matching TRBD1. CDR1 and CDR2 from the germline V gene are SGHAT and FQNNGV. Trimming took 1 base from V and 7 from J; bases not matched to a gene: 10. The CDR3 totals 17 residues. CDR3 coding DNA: TGTGCCAGCAGCTTAGTGGGGACAGGGGGGAGCACGAATACGCAGTATTTT. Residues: CASSLVGTGGSTNTQYF.

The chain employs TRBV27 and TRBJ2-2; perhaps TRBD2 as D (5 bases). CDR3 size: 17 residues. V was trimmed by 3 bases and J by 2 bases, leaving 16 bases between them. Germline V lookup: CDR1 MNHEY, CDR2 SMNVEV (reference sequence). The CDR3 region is CASSFVAGPLNTGELFF. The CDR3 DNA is TGTGCCAGCAGTTTTGTCGCGGGTCCTTTAAACACCGGGGAGCTGTTTTTT.

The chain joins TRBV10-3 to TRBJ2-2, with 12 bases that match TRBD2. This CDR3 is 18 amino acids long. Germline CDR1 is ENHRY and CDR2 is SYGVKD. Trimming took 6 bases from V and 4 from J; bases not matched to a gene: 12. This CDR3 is CAISAPNSSGRATGELFF. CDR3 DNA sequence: TGTGCCATCAGCGCGCCCAACTCTAGCGGGAGGGCCACCGGGGAGCTGTTTTTT.

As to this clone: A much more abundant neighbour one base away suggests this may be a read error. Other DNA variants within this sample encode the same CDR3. CDR3 sequence: CASSSTYEQYF. For the CDR3, the DNA is TGTGCCAGCAGCTCCACCTACGAGCAGTACTTC. The gene calls are TRBV5-6 and TRBJ2-7; no clear D gene. The CDR3 has 11 residues. The V end was cut by 3 bases, the J end by 2 bases, with 3 bases between. Germline lookup yields CDR1 SGHDT and CDR2 YYEEEE.

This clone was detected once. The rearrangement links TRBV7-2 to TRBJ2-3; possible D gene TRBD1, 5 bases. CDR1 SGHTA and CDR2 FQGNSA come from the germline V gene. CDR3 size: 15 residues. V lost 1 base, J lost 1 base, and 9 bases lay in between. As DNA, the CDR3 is TGTGCCAGCAGCTTAGGGGGCAGACGCACAGATACGCAGTATTTT. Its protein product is CASSLGGRRTDTQYF.

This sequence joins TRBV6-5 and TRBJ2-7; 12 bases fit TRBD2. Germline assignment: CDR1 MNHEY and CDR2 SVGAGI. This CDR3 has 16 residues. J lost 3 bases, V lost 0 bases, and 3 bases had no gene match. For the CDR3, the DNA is TGTGCCAGCAGTTACTCCGGACTAGCGGGGAACTACGAGCAGTACTTC. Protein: CASSYSGLAGNYEQYF.

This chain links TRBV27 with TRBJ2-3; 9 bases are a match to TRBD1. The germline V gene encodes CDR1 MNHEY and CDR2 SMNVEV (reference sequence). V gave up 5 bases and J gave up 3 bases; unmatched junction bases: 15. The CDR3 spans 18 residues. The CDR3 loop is CASSRRDREFSWTDTQYF. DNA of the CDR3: TGTGCCAGCAGTCGACGGGACAGGGAATTCTCATGGACAGATACGCAGTATTTT.

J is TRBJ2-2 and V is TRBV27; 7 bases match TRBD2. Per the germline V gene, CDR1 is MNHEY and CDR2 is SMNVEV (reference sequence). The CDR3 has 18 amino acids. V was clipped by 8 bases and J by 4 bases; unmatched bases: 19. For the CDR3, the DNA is TGTGCCAGCGCTGCTAGGGGAGTGTGGCGGGAGTTCACCGGGGAGCTGTTTTTT. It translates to CASAARGVWREFTGELFF.